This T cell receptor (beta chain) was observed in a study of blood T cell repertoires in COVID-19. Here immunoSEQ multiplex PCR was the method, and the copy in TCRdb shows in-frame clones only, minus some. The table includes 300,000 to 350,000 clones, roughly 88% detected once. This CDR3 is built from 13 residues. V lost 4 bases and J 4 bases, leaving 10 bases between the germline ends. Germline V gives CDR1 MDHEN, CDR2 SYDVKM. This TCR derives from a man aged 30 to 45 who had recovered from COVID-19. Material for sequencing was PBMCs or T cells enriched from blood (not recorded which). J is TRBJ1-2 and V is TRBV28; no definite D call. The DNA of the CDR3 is TGTGCCAGCAGTTCAGTTGCCGCCTATGGCTACACCTTC. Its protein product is CASSSVAAYGYTF.